This is a list of T cell receptor beta chains from one sample in a study of blood T cell repertoires in COVID-19. Clones were sequenced by immunoSEQ multiplex PCR, and TCRdb holds only the in-frame ones, with some missing. In the table there are approximately 260,000 clones, roughly 88% of which are singletons. Sequences were obtained from peripheral blood. Receptors were obtained from a woman in her 70s with acute or convalescent COVID-19. Both conserved end residues are part of each CDR3. Fields, in order: CDR3 length, J gene, D gene, clone size, V gene, CDR3 protein, CDR3 DNA. D genes are given only for firm matches. Size values are once, few and many counts, or a class for expanded clones, and some rows have none.

CDR3 length: 13
J gene: TRBJ1-4
D gene: .
clone size: .
V gene: TRBV3-1/TRBV3-2
CDR3 protein: CASGSRSLEKLFF
CDR3 DNA: TGTGCCAGCGGATCTCGGAGTTTAGAAAAACTGTTTTTT

CDR3 length: 16
J gene: TRBJ2-1
D gene: TRBD2
clone size: .
V gene: TRBV6-5
CDR3 protein: CASSSRGGSRYNEQFF
CDR3 DNA: TGTGCCAGCAGTTCCCGGGGGGGTTCCAGATACAATGAGCAGTTCTTC

CDR3 length: 12
J gene: TRBJ1-2
D gene: TRBD1
clone size: .
V gene: TRBV5-1
CDR3 protein: CASSPGQGGYTF
CDR3 DNA: TGCGCCAGCAGCCCGGGACAGGGTGGCTACACCTTC

CDR3 length: 17
J gene: TRBJ2-5
D gene: TRBD1
clone size: .
V gene: TRBV5-1
CDR3 protein: CASSLTPGQGARETQYF
CDR3 DNA: TGCGCCAGCAGCTTGACCCCCGGACAGGGGGCCAGGGAGACCCAGTACTTC

CDR3 length: 19
J gene: TRBJ2-1
D gene: TRBD1
clone size: .
V gene: TRBV19
CDR3 protein: CASSPSTGGLLQTSNEQFF
CDR3 DNA: TGTGCCAGTAGTCCCTCGACAGGGGGCTTGCTCCAAACGTCAAATGAGCAGTTCTTC

CDR3 length: 14
J gene: TRBJ2-7
D gene: TRBD1
clone size: .
V gene: TRBV6-5
CDR3 protein: CASSYAGGSYEQYF
CDR3 DNA: TGTGCCAGCAGTTATGCAGGGGGATCTTACGAGCAGTACTTC

CDR3 length: 15
J gene: TRBJ2-5
D gene: TRBD2
clone size: .
V gene: TRBV3-1/TRBV3-2
CDR3 protein: CASSQVTSGRETQYF
CDR3 DNA: TGTGCCAGCAGCCAAGTGACTAGCGGGAGAGAGACCCAGTACTTC

CDR3 length: 14
J gene: TRBJ1-2
D gene: .
clone size: .
V gene: TRBV5-4
CDR3 protein: CASSFRAGHYGYTF
CDR3 DNA: TGTGCCAGCAGCTTCAGGGCAGGGCACTATGGCTACACCTTC

CDR3 length: 14
J gene: TRBJ1-2
D gene: TRBD1
clone size: .
V gene: TRBV5-5
CDR3 protein: CASSSWTGEKSYTF
CDR3 DNA: TGTGCCAGCAGCTCCTGGACAGGGGAGAAAAGCTACACCTTC

CDR3 length: 15
J gene: TRBJ2-7
D gene: TRBD1
clone size: .
V gene: TRBV5-6
CDR3 protein: CASSLGTGGTYEQYF
CDR3 DNA: TGTGCCAGCAGCTTGGGAACAGGGGGGACCTACGAGCAGTACTTC

CDR3 length: 15
J gene: TRBJ2-7
D gene: TRBD2
clone size: once
V gene: TRBV20-1
CDR3 protein: CSASETSGVSYEQYF
CDR3 DNA: TGCAGTGCTAGTGAGACTAGCGGGGTATCCTACGAGCAGTACTTC

CDR3 length: 15
J gene: TRBJ2-2
D gene: TRBD1
clone size: .
V gene: TRBV5-1
CDR3 protein: CASSLQGADTGELFF
CDR3 DNA: TGCGCCAGCAGCCTTCAGGGGGCAGACACCGGGGAGCTGTTTTTT

CDR3 length: 13
J gene: TRBJ1-2
D gene: TRBD1
clone size: .
V gene: TRBV20-1
CDR3 protein: CSASGTGGYGYTF
CDR3 DNA: TGCAGTGCTAGTGGTACAGGGGGCTATGGCTACACCTTC

CDR3 length: 14
J gene: TRBJ1-1
D gene: TRBD1
clone size: .
V gene: TRBV5-1
CDR3 protein: CASSRDRGVTEAFF
CDR3 DNA: TGCGCCAGCAGCCGGGACAGGGGCGTTACTGAAGCTTTCTTT

CDR3 length: 15
J gene: TRBJ2-7
D gene: TRBD1
clone size: once
V gene: TRBV6-5
CDR3 protein: CASGRTGTGGYEQYF
CDR3 DNA: TGTGCCAGCGGAAGAACCGGGACAGGGGGTTACGAGCAGTACTTC

CDR3 length: 13
J gene: TRBJ2-7
D gene: .
clone size: .
V gene: TRBV5-6
CDR3 protein: CASSLRAGSEQYF
CDR3 DNA: TGTGCCAGCAGTCTACGGGCGGGGAGCGAGCAGTACTTC

CDR3 length: 17
J gene: TRBJ2-2
D gene: TRBD1
clone size: .
V gene: TRBV5-6
CDR3 protein: CASSLAPTGGVQGELFF
CDR3 DNA: TGTGCCAGCAGCTTGGCCCCGACAGGGGGGGTACAGGGGGAGCTGTTTTTT

CDR3 length: 14
J gene: TRBJ2-4
D gene: TRBD1
clone size: .
V gene: TRBV12-5
CDR3 protein: CASGLGTGLNIQYF
CDR3 DNA: TGTGCTAGTGGTTTGGGGACAGGGTTAAACATTCAGTACTTC

CDR3 length: 18
J gene: TRBJ1-4
D gene: TRBD1
clone size: .
V gene: TRBV5-5
CDR3 protein: CASSWQQGPEYLSEKLFF
CDR3 DNA: TGTGCCAGCAGCTGGCAACAGGGGCCAGAATATCTGAGTGAAAAACTGTTTTTT

CDR3 length: 17
J gene: TRBJ1-6
D gene: .
clone size: .
V gene: TRBV27
CDR3 protein: CASSFVGESSYNSPLHF
CDR3 DNA: TGTGCCAGCAGTTTCGTGGGAGAAAGCTCCTATAATTCACCCCTCCACTTT

CDR3 length: 13
J gene: TRBJ1-2
D gene: .
clone size: once
V gene: TRBV7-3
CDR3 protein: CASSSSGVDGYTF
CDR3 DNA: TGTGCCAGCAGCTCATCAGGGGTGGATGGCTACACCTTC

CDR3 length: 16
J gene: TRBJ1-6
D gene: .
clone size: .
V gene: TRBV18
CDR3 protein: CASSSLGQPYNSPLHF
CDR3 DNA: TGTGCCAGCTCATCGCTAGGACAGCCCTATAATTCACCCCTCCACTTT

CDR3 length: 15
J gene: TRBJ2-1
D gene: TRBD2
clone size: .
V gene: TRBV5-6
CDR3 protein: CASSAGLAGANEQFF
CDR3 DNA: TGTGCCAGCAGCGCCGGACTAGCGGGGGCCAATGAGCAGTTCTTC

CDR3 length: 15
J gene: TRBJ2-5
D gene: TRBD1
clone size: .
V gene: TRBV9
CDR3 protein: CASSVTGGLRETQYF
CDR3 DNA: TGTGCCAGCAGCGTAACAGGGGGGCTAAGGGAGACCCAGTACTTC

CDR3 length: 15
J gene: TRBJ1-5
D gene: .
clone size: .
V gene: TRBV5-6
CDR3 protein: CASKAGAGNNQPQHF
CDR3 DNA: TGTGCCAGCAAGGCAGGGGCTGGGAACAATCAGCCCCAGCATTTT

CDR3 length: 15
J gene: TRBJ2-1
D gene: TRBD2
clone size: .
V gene: TRBV10-1
CDR3 protein: CASSTRTSGGDEQFF
CDR3 DNA: TGCGCCAGCAGTACCCGGACTAGCGGGGGCGATGAGCAGTTCTTC

CDR3 length: 14
J gene: TRBJ2-7
D gene: .
clone size: .
V gene: TRBV6-4
CDR3 protein: CASMGGRNSYEQYF
CDR3 DNA: TGTGCCAGCATGGGGGGACGGAACTCCTACGAGCAGTACTTC

CDR3 length: 15
J gene: TRBJ2-5
D gene: .
clone size: .
V gene: TRBV2
CDR3 protein: CASSADKISPETQYF
CDR3 DNA: TGTGCCAGCAGCGCCGACAAGATCTCCCCAGAGACCCAGTACTTC

CDR3 length: 10
J gene: TRBJ2-5
D gene: .
clone size: .
V gene: TRBV2
CDR3 protein: CASRLVTQYF
CDR3 DNA: TGTGCCAGCAGACTTGTGACCCAGTACTTC

CDR3 length: 14
J gene: TRBJ2-1
D gene: TRBD1
clone size: .
V gene: TRBV6-2/TRBV6-3
CDR3 protein: CASSSLDRHNEQFF
CDR3 DNA: TGTGCCAGCAGTTCCTTGGACAGGCACAATGAGCAGTTCTTC

CDR3 length: 13
J gene: TRBJ2-1
D gene: TRBD1
clone size: once
V gene: TRBV5-1
CDR3 protein: CASSRRGHGEQFF
CDR3 DNA: TGCGCCAGCAGCCGCAGGGGGCACGGAGAGCAGTTCTTC

CDR3 length: 17
J gene: TRBJ2-6
D gene: .
clone size: .
V gene: TRBV5-4
CDR3 protein: CASSPPHTGSGANVLTF
CDR3 DNA: TGTGCCAGCAGCCCCCCCCATACAGGCTCTGGGGCCAACGTCCTGACTTTC

CDR3 length: 13
J gene: TRBJ2-5
D gene: .
clone size: .
V gene: TRBV5-1
CDR3 protein: CASSTGLRETQYF
CDR3 DNA: TGCGCCAGCAGCACGGGACTCCGGGAGACCCAGTACTTC

CDR3 length: 16
J gene: TRBJ1-1
D gene: .
clone size: once
V gene: TRBV14
CDR3 protein: CASSQVGRQGATEAFF
CDR3 DNA: TGTGCCAGCAGCCAAGTCGGACGGCAAGGGGCAACTGAAGCTTTCTTT

CDR3 length: 18
J gene: TRBJ2-7
D gene: TRBD1
clone size: .
V gene: TRBV4-1
CDR3 protein: CASSQVGYDRGSKYEQYF
CDR3 DNA: TGCGCCAGCAGCCAAGTGGGTTACGACAGGGGGTCGAAATACGAGCAGTACTTC

CDR3 length: 15
J gene: TRBJ1-5
D gene: TRBD1
clone size: .
V gene: TRBV5-1
CDR3 protein: CASSLTGASNQPQHF
CDR3 DNA: TGCGCCAGCAGCTTGACAGGGGCGAGCAATCAGCCCCAGCATTTT

CDR3 length: 15
J gene: TRBJ2-5
D gene: TRBD2
clone size: .
V gene: TRBV20-1
CDR3 protein: CSASVAGGRGETQYF
CDR3 DNA: TGCAGTGCTAGTGTAGCGGGGGGGCGTGGAGAGACCCAGTACTTC

CDR3 length: 15
J gene: TRBJ1-2
D gene: .
clone size: .
V gene: TRBV19
CDR3 protein: CASSPGGGTNYGYTF
CDR3 DNA: TGTGCCAGTAGTCCAGGAGGAGGGACCAACTATGGCTACACCTTC

CDR3 length: 12
J gene: TRBJ1-1
D gene: .
clone size: .
V gene: TRBV5-6
CDR3 protein: CASSPGQREAFF
CDR3 DNA: TGTGCCAGCAGCCCCGGACAGAGAGAAGCTTTCTTT

CDR3 length: 11
J gene: TRBJ1-2
D gene: .
clone size: .
V gene: TRBV29-1
CDR3 protein: CSVGALGVMDF
CDR3 DNA: TGCAGCGTTGGGGCCTTAGGGGTGATGGACTTC

CDR3 length: 16
J gene: TRBJ1-6
D gene: TRBD1
clone size: few
V gene: TRBV3-1/TRBV3-2
CDR3 protein: CASSQAATGGYSPLHF
CDR3 DNA: TGTGCCAGCAGCCAGGCCGCGACAGGGGGTTATTCACCCCTCCACTTT